This is a list of T cell receptor beta chains from one sample in a study of T cell responses to AZD1222 COVID-19 vaccine. Profiling relied on immunoSEQ multiplex PCR, and the TCRdb table lists in-frame clones only, not all of them. The table includes under 150,000 clones, about 90% detected once. This specimen was peripheral blood, taken 28 days after the second AZD1222 dose. These receptors all come from an adult who received the AZD1222 COVID-19 vaccine. Each CDR3 is given with its conserved first and last residue. Fields, in order: J gene, V gene, D gene, clone size, CDR3 protein, CDR3 DNA. A D gene is named only where the DNA matches it firmly. Rows give clone size only sometimes, using once, few, many, or a class for an expanded clone.

>TRBJ2-1|TRBV13|NA|NA
CASSRLRKWSGNEQFF
TGTGCCAGCAGCAGGTTAAGGAAGTGGTCGGGCAATGAGCAGTTCTTC
>TRBJ2-2|TRBV19|TRBD2|NA
CASSSAGGVRGELFF
TGTGCCAGTAGTTCAGCGGGGGGCGTGCGTGGGGAGCTGTTTTTT
>TRBJ2-6|TRBV5-4|NA|once
CASSFSGANVLTF
TGTGCCAGCAGCTTCTCTGGGGCCAACGTCCTGACTTTC
>TRBJ1-1|TRBV11-2|TRBD1|NA
CASSLVAGTANTEAFF
TGTGCCAGCAGCTTAGTAGCCGGGACAGCCAACACTGAAGCTTTCTTT
>TRBJ2-3|TRBV7-3|TRBD2|once
CASSSDGSGGNTQYF
TGTGCCAGCAGCTCCGACGGGTCGGGGGGGAATACGCAGTATTTT
>TRBJ2-2|TRBV15|TRBD1|NA
CATSRGDRVTGELFF
TGTGCCACCAGCAGAGGGGACAGAGTCACCGGGGAGCTGTTTTTT
>TRBJ1-3|TRBV9|NA|NA
CASSLGRVSGNTIYF
TGTGCCAGCAGCCTGGGGAGGGTATCTGGAAACACCATATATTTT
>TRBJ1-2|TRBV19|TRBD1|NA
CASSTGDRAYGYTF
TGTGCCAGTAGTACGGGAGACAGGGCTTATGGCTACACCTTC
>TRBJ1-2|TRBV27|NA|NA
CASSLIPVTFGYTF
TGTGCCAGCAGTTTAATTCCGGTTACATTTGGCTACACCTTC
>TRBJ1-1|TRBV29-1|TRBD1|NA
CSASDRAAEAFF
TGCAGCGCCTCGGACAGGGCGGCTGAAGCTTTCTTT
>TRBJ2-6|TRBV3-1/TRBV3-2|TRBD2|NA
CASSQGLAGAAGANVLTF
TGTGCCAGCAGCCAAGGACTAGCGGGAGCAGCTGGGGCCAACGTCCTGACTTTC
>TRBJ1-6|TRBV2|TRBD1|NA
CASKDRENSPLHF
TGTGCCAGCAAGGACAGGGAGAATTCACCCCTCCACTTT
>TRBJ1-5|TRBV3-1/TRBV3-2|NA|NA
CASSQDGNLVGNQPQHF
TGTGCCAGCAGCCAAGATGGCAATCTTGTGGGCAATCAGCCCCAGCATTTT
>TRBJ1-1|TRBV19|NA|NA
CASSIERGTEAFF
TGTGCCAGTAGTATAGAAAGGGGGACTGAAGCTTTCTTT
>TRBJ2-1|TRBV5-6|NA|NA
CASSLLTAGYNEQFF
TGTGCCAGCAGCTTGCTCACGGCGGGCTACAATGAGCAGTTCTTC